The following is a T cell receptor beta chain sequence with its context. Its antigen remains unidentified. This entry comes from a study of early T cells in non-severe SARS-CoV-2 infection. Overall study: The study sequenced bulk RNA from unsorted whole blood, with chains unpaired.

The CDR3 is 15 residues long. The ends were cut back, 3 bases at V and 4 bases at J, with 11 bases in the middle. The germline gives CDR1 SGHDT, CDR2 YYEEEE. Researchers attached unique molecular identifiers to individual cDNA molecules. Each CDR3 protein is one row after TCRdb ran MiXCR on the 5' RACE reads. The sample has approximately 71,000 distinct CDR3 sequences, approximately 12% seen once. Findings and limits, study-wide: Matches to VDJdb favored anti-spike CD8 responses and missed private and CD4 specificities.

The receptor was isolated from an adult who was a healthcare worker with PCR-confirmed SARS-CoV-2 infection or an uninfected control (not recorded which). J is TRBJ1-6 and V is TRBV5-6; the D is unclear. The material sequenced was whole blood. The CDR3 protein is CASSSVAPYNSPLHF. CDR3 DNA: TGTGCCAGCAGCTCGGTGGCGCCGTATAATTCACCCCTCCACTTT.